This T cell receptor beta chain was sequenced in a study of cytomegalovirus exposure and HLA in healthy donors. With 60 Vbeta and 13 Jbeta primers, the PCR was carried out. Profiled with immunoSEQ multiplex PCR; TCRdb holds only in-frame clones, not every one. Of 90,000 to 140,000 clones detected, about 12% appear once; the ten largest clones hold 15% to 20%. The germline V gene has CDR1 GTSNPN and CDR2 SVGIG (reference sequence). This CDR3 has 13 residues. V shed 0 bases and J shed 6 bases, with 9 bases lying between them. This chain connects TRBV30 to TRBJ1-5; D remains ambiguous. This sequence originates from a middle-aged man in good health and CMV-seropositive. The sequencing sample was made of PBMCs. The CDR3 DNA reads TGTGCCTGGAGTGTCCGGGATTTTCAGCCCCAGCATTTT. Residues: CAWSVRDFQPQHF. Based on the CDR3 plus reference TRBV30 and TRBJ1-5, the full variable domain is SQTIHQWPATLVQPVGSPLSLECTVEGTSNPNLYWYRQAAGRGLQLLFYSVGIGQISSEVPQNLSASRPQDRQFILSSKKLLLSDSGFYLCAWSVRDFQPQHFGDGTRLSIL.